Shown below are 9 T cell receptor beta chains from a single sample sequenced in a study of cytomegalovirus exposure and HLA in healthy donors. Only in-frame clones appear in the TCRdb table, and some are missing; sequencing was by immunoSEQ multiplex PCR. The sample includes 200,000 to 300,000 clones, approximately 86% of them seen just once. The material sequenced was PBMCs. These receptors were collected from a woman in her twenties or thirties in good health and CMV-seropositive.

This clone has more than one count but fewer than ten. This chain links TRBV4-1 with TRBJ2-1; tentatively, D is TRBD2 (5 bases). This CDR3 is built from 13 residues. V gave up 1 base and J gave up 6 bases, with 7 bases separating them. Germline CDR1 and CDR2: MGHRA and YSYEKL. This CDR3 is CASSQGRGNEQFF. The CDR3 DNA follows: TGCGCCAGCAGCCAAGGTCGGGGCAATGAGCAGTTCTTC.

The chain is built from TRBV2 and TRBJ1-4; 7 nucleotides agree with TRBD1. Germline V gene lookup returns CDR1 SNHLY and CDR2 FYNNEI. The CDR3 has 15 residues. The V segment lost 2 bases and the J segment 5 bases; nucleotides outside the gene matches: 5. CDR3 DNA: TGTGCCAGCAGTGAAAGCAGGGGGGAAAATGAAAAACTGTTTTTT. Its translation is CASSESRGENEKLFF. Filled out from reference TRBV2 and TRBJ1-4, the complete variable domain reads EPEVTQTPSHQVTQMGQEVILRCVPISNHLYFYWYRQILGQKVEFLVSFYNNEISEKSEIFDDQFSVERPDGSNFTLKIRSTKLEDSAMYFCASSESRGENEKLFFGSGTQLSVL.

The chain carries TRBV5-1 and TRBJ2-5; 7 bases are a match to TRBD2. Per germline, CDR1 SGHRS and CDR2 YFSETQ. Losses at the gene ends were 0 bases for V and 4 bases for J; bases not matched to a gene: 6. The CDR3 runs to 15 residues. CDR3 nucleotides: TGCGCCAGCAGCTTGGCCTCGGGGGGTCTAGAGACCCAGTACTTC. Translating gives CASSLASGGLETQYF.

The chain has TRBV5-8 and TRBJ2-2; no definite D call. V lost 0 bases and J 1 base, leaving 7 bases between the germline ends. This CDR3 comprises 15 residues. Germline-derived CDR1 and CDR2 are SGHTS and YDEGEE. The CDR3 DNA reads as TGTGCCAGCAGCTTGGAAGTCAGGAACACCGGGGAGCTGTTTTTT. Translation gives CASSLEVRNTGELFF. Full variable domain (missing parts from reference TRBV5-8 and TRBJ2-2): EAGVTQSPTHLIKTRGQQATLRCSPISGHTSVYWYQQALGLGLQFLLWYDEGEERNRGNFPPRFSGRQFPNYSSELNVNALELEDSALYLCASSLEVRNTGELFFGEGSRLTVL.

This clone was counted between two and nine times. This rearrangement joins TRBV2 to TRBJ1-5, with D unresolved. V was shortened by 3 bases and J by 4 bases, with 10 bases between the two germline ends. Per germline, CDR1 SNHLY and CDR2 FYNNEI. The CDR3 runs 14 residues. The CDR3: CASSDAGGNQPQHF. DNA of the CDR3: TGTGCCAGCAGTGATGCGGGCGGTAATCAGCCCCAGCATTTT.

The chain employs TRBV6-5 and TRBJ2-7; tentatively, D is TRBD2 (5 bases). V shed 6 bases and J shed 3 bases, with 12 bases lying between them. This CDR3 is built from 13 residues. Germline V lookup: CDR1 MNHEY, CDR2 SVGAGI. For the CDR3, the DNA is TGTGCCAGCAGCCGCGGGCCCTTCTACGAGCAGTACTTC. The encoded protein is CASSRGPFYEQYF.

V and J are TRBV6-5 and TRBJ1-1, with D possibly being TRBD1 (6 bases). Germline V lookup: CDR1 MNHEY, CDR2 SVGAGI. With 7 bases removed from V and 1 base from J, the gap between germline ends came to 13 bases. This CDR3 has 14 residues. CDR3 protein: CASTPRQENTEAFF. The CDR3 region has the DNA TGTGCCAGCACCCCTAGACAGGAGAACACTGAAGCTTTCTTT.

This chain uses TRBV6-1 with TRBJ1-2, with a tentative D call TRBD1 (6 bases). The V end was cut by 3 bases, the J end by 4 bases, with 15 bases between. Germline assignment: CDR1 MNHNS and CDR2 SASEGT. The CDR3 sequence is 15 residues long. The CDR3 bases are TGTGCCAGCAGTGACCCCCGACAGGCGATCTATGGCTACACCTTC. This encodes CASSDPRQAIYGYTF.

Remarks on this clone: One end of the junction is discordant with germline, which a read error may explain. The chain recombines TRBV7-8 with TRBJ1-5; TRBD1 matches at 10 bases. This CDR3 is 16 amino acids long. CDR1 and CDR2 (germline): SGHVS, FQNEAQ. CDR3 coding DNA: TGTGCCAGCAGATTAGGGAGCGACAGGGGGCATCAGCCCCAGCATTTT. Translation: CASRLGSDRGHQPQHF.